A single sample gave rise to the 32 T cell receptor beta chains below, sequenced in a study of cytomegalovirus exposure and HLA in healthy donors. In the PCR, 60 Vbeta and 13 Jbeta primers were used. Using immunoSEQ multiplex PCR, the repertoire was profiled, and TCRdb retains in-frame clones only, with some absent. Among under 150,000 clones listed, under 90% were seen once. Sequenced sample: PBMCs. These receptors came from a man between 18 and 35 years old in good health and CMV-seronegative.

This clone has just a few counts. The chain is built from TRBV19 and TRBJ1-2; 8 bases align to TRBD1. V gave up 3 bases and J gave up 6 bases; unmatched junction bases: 18. Germline V CDR1 and CDR2: LNHDA, SQIVND (reference sequence). The CDR3 loop spans 18 amino acids. CDR3 nucleotides: TGTGCCAGTAGTATTCTTATGGGCCGACAGGGGAAGAAGGATGGCTACACCTTC. Translated: CASSILMGRQGKKDGYTF.

V usage is TRBV30 and J usage is TRBJ1-6, with D hard to call. The CDR3 consists of 15 residues. Germline V gene lookup returns CDR1 GTSNPN and CDR2 SVGIG (reference sequence). Trimming took 2 bases from V and 8 from J, leaving 16 bases between them. This CDR3 is CAWSPLNARDSPLHF. The CDR3 DNA reads TGTGCCTGGAGTCCCCTTAATGCTCGGGATTCACCCCTCCACTTT.

This chain uses TRBV4-1 with TRBJ2-3; 9 bases match TRBD2. Germline trimming cut 0 bases from V and 0 bases from J; bases unmatched to any gene: 7. There are 18 residues in the CDR3. The germline gives CDR1 MGHRA, CDR2 YSYEKL. CDR3 residues: CASSQDSGAGGSTDTQYF. The CDR3 DNA reads as TGCGCCAGCAGCCAAGATTCCGGAGCGGGGGGTAGCACAGATACGCAGTATTTT.

The chain has TRBV28 and TRBJ1-4; D remains unclear. V lost 3 bases to trimming and J lost 3 bases, with 8 bases between them. The CDR3 runs 14 residues. Germline-derived CDR1 and CDR2 are MDHEN and SYDVKM. In DNA form, the CDR3 reads TGTGCCAGCAGTTTCCGCATAGCTAATGAAAAACTGTTTTTT. Translating it yields CASSFRIANEKLFF.

This rearrangement joins TRBV19 to TRBJ1-4, with TRBD1 matching over 9 bases. The CDR3 is 16 amino acids. Trimming cost V 3 bases and J 6 bases; bases outside gene matches: 8. Germline values: CDR1 LNHDA, CDR2 SQIVND (reference sequence). The CDR3 protein is CASSINWDRAHEKLFF. The CDR3 nucleotides read TGTGCCAGTAGTATCAACTGGGACAGGGCGCATGAAAAACTGTTTTTT.

J is TRBJ2-7 and V is TRBV10-1; 8 bases map to TRBD1. The junction had 2 bases not matched to a gene; V was cut back by 5 bases and J by 2 bases. Per germline, CDR1 WNHNN and CDR2 SYGVQD (reference sequence). The CDR3 runs 13 residues. In nucleotides, the CDR3 is TGCGCCAGCAGTTCAGGGGGCGCCTACGAGCAGTACTTC. It is translated as CASSSGGAYEQYF.

This clone was seen a handful of times. The rearrangement links TRBV9 to TRBJ1-2; 8 positions agree with TRBD1. V lost 4 bases, J lost 5 bases, and 7 bases stayed unmatched. Germline CDR1 SGDLS, CDR2 YYNGEE. There are 14 residues in the CDR3. CDR3 in DNA: TGTGCCAGCAGCCCAGGGACAGGACTGTATGGCTACACCTTC. Translation gives CASSPGTGLYGYTF.

The V call is TRBV7-7, the J call TRBJ1-1, with 7 bases aligning to TRBD1. This CDR3 has 13 amino acids. J was trimmed by 5 bases and V by 5 bases; bases with no gene match: 5. Germline V gene lookup returns CDR1 SSHAT and CDR2 FNYEAQ (reference sequence). CDR3: CASSKHRGTEAFF. CDR3 coding DNA: TGTGCCAGCAGCAAACACAGGGGTACTGAAGCTTTCTTT.

Comments on this clone: The same CDR3 also results from other DNA sequences found in this sample. The V and J genes are TRBV27 and TRBJ1-1, with 8 bases matching TRBD1. From germline, CDR1 is MNHEY and CDR2 SMNVEV (reference sequence). J lost 1 base, V lost 5 bases, and 3 bases had no gene match. The CDR3 is made up of 14 amino acids. The CDR3 loop is CASSLQGGNTEAFF. Written as DNA, the CDR3 is TGTGCCAGCAGTCTACAGGGGGGGAACACTGAAGCTTTCTTT.

This sequence joins TRBV27 and TRBJ1-1, with D possibly matching TRBD1 (6 bases). CDR1 and CDR2 (germline): MNHEY, SMNVEV (reference sequence). V was clipped by 5 bases and J by 5 bases, with 12 bases between them. The CDR3 covers 13 residues. The CDR3 region has the DNA TGTGCCAGCAGTACCATCCAGGGGACTGAAGCTTTCTTT. It translates to CASSTIQGTEAFF.

This clone was counted between two and nine times. This same CDR3 is encoded by further DNA sequences in the sample. The V call is TRBV6-6, the J call TRBJ2-7, with TRBD2 identical over 10 bases. V was pared by 0 bases and J by 1 base, with 0 bases of the junction left unmatched. Germline V gives CDR1 MNHNY, CDR2 SVGAGI (reference sequence). The CDR3 has 15 amino acids. In nucleotides, the CDR3 is TGTGCCAGCAGTTACTCGACTAGCGGGTCCTACGAGCAGTACTTC. Its translation: CASSYSTSGSYEQYF.

This clone is labeled medium-sized. The V gene is TRBV25-1, the J gene TRBJ1-1; D is possibly TRBD1 (5 bases). Trimming left V 4 bases short and J 9 bases short, with 18 bases between. Germline values: CDR1 MGHDK, CDR2 SYGVNS. The CDR3 runs 14 residues. The CDR3 bases are TGTGCCAGCAGTGCCCTAAGAGGGGAGGACAAAGCTTTCTTT. It is translated as CASSALRGEDKAFF.

V usage is TRBV27 and J usage is TRBJ1-6, with no clear D. This CDR3 has 15 residues. V was clipped by 3 bases and J by 6 bases, with 12 bases between them. CDR1 and CDR2 (germline): MNHEY, SMNVEV (reference sequence). CDR3 amino acids: CASSFEGNGNSPLHF. CDR3 coding DNA: TGTGCCAGCAGTTTTGAGGGTAATGGTAATTCACCCCTCCACTTT.

The chain links TRBV5-5 to TRBJ2-7, with TRBD1 matching over 8 bases. The CDR3 has 14 amino acids. Germline V gives CDR1 SGHKS, CDR2 YYEKEE (reference sequence). The V segment lost 4 bases and the J segment 2 bases; nucleotides outside the gene matches: 5. The CDR3 nucleotides read TGTGCCAGCAGCCCGGGACAGGATGCCTACGAGCAGTACTTC. Amino acid sequence: CASSPGQDAYEQYF.

This clone was recorded a few times. This rearrangement joins TRBV2 to TRBJ2-1; 7 nucleotides match TRBD2. After removal of 9 bases from V and 4 bases from J, the junction contained 12 bases not matched to a gene. The CDR3 contains 15 residues. CDR1 and CDR2 (germline): SNHLY, FYNNEI. The CDR3 DNA is TGTGCCAGTTCCCCCGAGCGGGGCGTTTACAATGAGCAGTTCTTC. Translating gives CASSPERGVYNEQFF.

In its sample, this clone was seen once. The chain combines TRBV9 with TRBJ2-3, with 9 nucleotides matching TRBD2. The V gene's germline CDR1 is SGDLS and CDR2 YYNGEE. The length of the CDR3 is 16 residues. The junction had 6 bases not matched to a gene; V was cut back by 1 base and J by 3 bases. The CDR3 loop reads CASSVYAGGQTDTQYF. CDR3 DNA: TGTGCCAGCAGCGTATATGCGGGGGGGCAAACAGATACGCAGTATTTT. Full variable domain (rest looked up from reference TRBV9 and TRBJ2-3): DSGVTQTPKHLITATGQRVTLRCSPRSGDLSVYWYQQSLDQGLQFLIQYYNGEERAKGNILERFSAQQFPDLHSELNLSSLELGDSALYFCASSVYAGGQTDTQYFGPGTRLTVL.

J is TRBJ2-5 and V is TRBV30, with a possible D match to TRBD2 (6 bases). The CDR3 is made up of 13 amino acids. V lost 3 bases, J lost 5 bases, and 13 bases lay in between. From germline, CDR1 is GTSNPN and CDR2 SVGIG (reference sequence). CDR3 DNA: TGTGCCTGGAGCCCGACTAGACCCGAGACCCAGTACTTC. Protein: CAWSPTRPETQYF.

The chain links TRBV2 to TRBJ2-1; possible D gene TRBD2, 6 bases. CDR1 is SNHLY, CDR2 FYNNEI, per germline. The CDR3 spans 16 residues. V shed 4 bases and J shed 2 bases, with 15 bases lying between them. As DNA, the CDR3 is TGTGCCAGCAGTGCGGAAACGGGGGAAGCCTACAATGAGCAGTTCTTC. Translation gives CASSAETGEAYNEQFF.

The chain has TRBV5-6 and TRBJ2-7; TRBD1 might be the D (5 bases). The ends were cut back, 1 base at V and 1 base at J, with 9 bases in the middle. CDR1 is SGHDT, CDR2 YYEEEE, per germline. The CDR3 has 14 amino acids. The chain's CDR3 is CASSLQGISYEQYF. The CDR3 coding sequence is TGTGCCAGCAGCTTGCAGGGTATATCCTACGAGCAGTACTTC. Variable domain in full (rest from reference TRBV5-6 and TRBJ2-7): DAGVTQSPTHLIKTRGQQVTLRCSPKSGHDTVSWYQQALGQGPQFIFQYYEEEERQRGNFPDRFSGHQFPNYSSELNVNALLLGDSALYLCASSLQGISYEQYFGPGTRLTVT.

V is TRBV30 and J is TRBJ2-7, with D perhaps matching TRBD2 (5 bases). The CDR3 has 13 residues. Germline V gene data show CDR1 as GTSNPN and CDR2 as SVGIG (reference sequence). Trimming removed 5 bases from V and 2 bases from J, with 13 bases in between. DNA for the CDR3: TGTGCCTGGCAACGGGGTATGACCTACGAGCAGTACTTC. Translated: CAWQRGMTYEQYF.

This clone was observed a few times. V gene TRBV27 combines with J gene TRBJ1-6, with TRBD1 identical over 7 bases. The CDR3 has 16 residues. V shed 2 bases and J 5 bases; nucleotides not matched to a gene: 6. Germline CDR1 reads MNHEY; CDR2 reads SMNVEV (reference sequence). The chain's CDR3 is CASSLLDRVDNSPLHF. CDR3 nucleotide sequence: TGTGCCAGCAGTTTACTCGACAGGGTAGATAATTCACCCCTCCACTTT.

This chain connects TRBV7-9 to TRBJ1-2; weak D call: TRBD1 (5 bases). The germline V gene encodes CDR1 SEHNR and CDR2 FQNEAQ (reference sequence). V dropped 7 bases and J dropped 4 bases, with 13 bases sitting between them. The CDR3 loop spans 13 amino acids. CDR3 protein: CASTQGGFYGYTF. The CDR3 DNA follows: TGTGCCAGCACCCAGGGAGGTTTCTATGGCTACACCTTC.

The rearrangement joins TRBV5-6 to TRBJ1-1; the D gene is possibly TRBD1 (6 bases). CDR1 SGHDT and CDR2 YYEEEE come from the germline V gene. The V and J ends lost 4 bases and 0 bases respectively, with 7 bases between them. The CDR3 totals 13 residues. CDR3 protein: CASSRDMNTEAFF. Here the CDR3 DNA reads TGTGCCAGCAGCCGGGACATGAACACTGAAGCTTTCTTT.

The chain employs TRBV27 and TRBJ2-7, with 11 bases that match TRBD1. The V gene's germline CDR1 is MNHEY and CDR2 SMNVEV (reference sequence). V was pared by 8 bases and J by 2 bases, with 8 bases of the junction left unmatched. The length of the CDR3 is 15 residues. The DNA of the CDR3 is TGTGCCAGCGCTTCCCGGGGACAGGGGGCCTACGAGCAGTACTTC. It translates to CASASRGQGAYEQYF.

The rearrangement uses TRBV6-5 and TRBJ1-2; D possibly corresponds to TRBD1 (5 bases). Germline-derived CDR1 and CDR2 are MNHEY and SVGAGI. The CDR3 is 14 residues long. V lost 4 bases and J lost 4, with 13 bases in between. The CDR3 loop is CASSFRGLSYGYTF. CDR3 in DNA: TGTGCCAGCAGTTTTAGGGGTCTCAGCTATGGCTACACCTTC.

CDR3 in amino acids: CASSLNRQGDNEKLFF. CDR3 DNA: TGTGCCAGCAGCCTGAACCGACAGGGGGATAATGAAAAACTGTTTTTT. The V gene is TRBV5-4, the J gene TRBJ1-4; 9 nucleotides agree with TRBD1. CDR3 length equals 16 residues. V shed 4 bases and J 4 bases; nucleotides not matched to a gene: 8. Per the germline V gene, CDR1 is SGHNT and CDR2 is YYREEE (reference sequence).

In regard to this clone: This CDR3 is also generated by other DNA sequences in the sample. The chain combines TRBV6-5 with TRBJ1-5; 9 positions agree with TRBD1. This CDR3 contains 14 residues. With 2 bases clipped from V and 5 bases from J, the junction kept 1 base outside the gene matches. In germline, CDR1 is MNHEY, CDR2 SVGAGI. The CDR3, as DNA: TGTGCCAGCAGTTACAGGACAGGGGATCAGCCCCAGCATTTT. Its translation is CASSYRTGDQPQHF.

The chain uses TRBV6-4 and TRBJ1-2; D possibly corresponds to TRBD1 (6 bases). Trimming pared 5 bases from V and 7 bases from J, leaving 23 bases between. The CDR3 length is 16 residues. The germline V gene encodes CDR1 MRHNA and CDR2 SNTAGT. CDR3 loop: CASSSAGGTLASGYTF. In DNA form, the CDR3 reads TGTGCCAGCAGTTCAGCGGGGGGCACTTTAGCGTCTGGCTACACCTTC.

The chain uses TRBV7-9 and TRBJ2-3, with TRBD1 as a possible D gene (6 bases). Deletions cut 5 bases from V and 1 base from J, with 16 bases between. CDR1 is SEHNR, CDR2 FQNEAQ, per germline (reference sequence). CDR3 length equals 16 residues. CDR3 nucleotides: TGTGCCAGCAGCGACCGAGTCAGGGGTCGCACAGATACGCAGTATTTT. It specifies CASSDRVRGRTDTQYF.

V and J are TRBV11-2 and TRBJ2-3; D gene uncertain. Deletions cut 1 base from V and 1 base from J, with 9 bases between. The germline V gene has CDR1 SGHAT and CDR2 FQNNGV. CDR3 size: 15 residues. The CDR3 spells CASSLVQERTDTQYF. CDR3 nucleotides: TGTGCCAGCAGCTTAGTGCAGGAACGCACAGATACGCAGTATTTT.

The chain has TRBV27 and TRBJ2-5; tentatively, D is TRBD1 (5 bases). The germline V gene encodes CDR1 MNHEY and CDR2 SMNVEV (reference sequence). CDR3 size: 15 residues. V was trimmed by 5 bases and J by 0 bases, leaving 13 bases between them. The CDR3 loop reads CASSKGQMYQETQYF. DNA of the CDR3: TGTGCCAGCAGTAAGGGGCAAATGTACCAAGAGACCCAGTACTTC.

This chain uses TRBV29-1 with TRBJ2-1; 10 bases agree with TRBD2. The CDR3 has 13 amino acids. Germline values: CDR1 SQVTM, CDR2 ANQGSEA. The ends lost 8 bases at V and 8 bases at J; junction bases unmatched: 9. The CDR3 reads CSTLSSGGYEQFF. CDR3 coding DNA: TGCAGCACCCTATCTAGCGGGGGTTATGAGCAGTTCTTC.